These 2 T cell receptor beta chains were sequenced from one sample in a study of response to subunit inactivated influenza vaccine. TCRdb recomputed calls from the RT-PCR reads with MiXCR, one row per CDR3 protein. In the table there are 650,000 or so distinct CDR3 sequences, 12% to 15% of which are singletons. Sequenced here: PBMCs from blood, sampled less than 15 days before vaccination. Source of these receptors: a man over 45 who received an inactivated influenza vaccine.

This clonotype was recorded at least ten times. The rearrangement uses TRBV20-1 and TRBJ2-2; 7 nucleotides agree with TRBD1. With V trimmed by 2 bases and J by 4 bases, 4 bases remained unmatched. The CDR3 spans 14 residues. In germline, CDR1 is DFQATT, CDR2 SNEGSKA (reference sequence). The CDR3 sequence is CSARNRGSTGELFF. CDR3 DNA sequence: TGCAGTGCTAGAAACAGGGGAAGCACCGGGGAGCTGTTTTTT.

CDR3 residues: CASSQTAALSGANVLTF. DNA of the CDR3: TGCGCCAGCAGCCAAACCGCAGCCCTCTCTGGGGCCAACGTCCTGACTTTC. The genes are TRBV4-3 and TRBJ2-6; D remains unclear. The CDR3 covers 17 residues. Germline CDR1 and CDR2: LGHNA and YSLEER. Trimming removed 2 bases at V and 0 bases at J, with 11 bases between.